This T cell receptor delta chain was recorded in a study of gamma-delta T cells after stem cell transplantation (dated by TCRdb to the mid-2010s). The library was built by means of RT-PCR. Sequenced using an Illumina MiSeq. TCRdb recomputed clones from the public reads with CATT; identical DNA rows were then combined. The sample contains some 2,400 delta-chain clones, roughly 19% of them found a single time. The ten most abundant clones make up approximately 25% of the sample. As regards this clone: This receptor's antigen is unknown. A read error is the likely source, as a far larger clone sits one nucleotide away. The same CDR3 can be traced to other DNA sequences in this sample.

V gives up 5 bases and J gives up 1 base, and the segment between their germline ends measures 17 bases. Sequences TSWWSYY (CDR1) and QGS (CDR2) are obtained from the germline V gene. The CDR3, from cysteine to phenylalanine, totals 16 residues. Only the CDR3 part of the read is kept: 48 bases, read in frame from the first base. The clonotype was recovered from a human donor. It is not recorded whose cells these are; they may come from a transplant donor. The chain is assembled from TRDV1 and TRDJ1; the D gene identity is not certain. The sample was gamma-delta T cells. DNA sequence: TGTGCTCTTGGGCCCCTGGCCCTATTCGGCACCGATAAACTCATCTTT. The resulting protein is CALGPLALFGTDKLIF.